These 13 T cell receptor beta chains share one sample of origin, sequenced in a study of T cell repertoires in cytomegalovirus infection. TCRdb reanalysed the reads using MiXCR and keeps one entry per CDR3 protein. The sample contains around 740,000 distinct CDR3 sequences, approximately 34% of which appear only once. Source material: PBMCs. The receptors stem from a human donor in good health (CMV status not recorded). Some clones in this sample may be carry-over from other donors' samples.

This clonotype came up many times. This chain connects TRBV7-2 to TRBJ1-4; no clear D gene. The V gene lost 1 base and the J gene lost 0 bases, with 6 bases spanning the gap. The CDR3 spans 15 residues. The germline gives CDR1 SGHTA, CDR2 FQGNSA. CDR3: CASSLGATTNEKLFF. The CDR3, as DNA: TGTGCCAGCAGCTTAGGGGCCACAACTAATGAAAAACTGTTTTTT.

This clonotype was recorded a few times. CDR3 amino acids: CASSSLGTGGRTDTQYF. The CDR3, as DNA: TGTGCCAGCAGTTCCCTGGGGACAGGGGGTAGGACAGATACGCAGTATTTT. The chain combines TRBV28 with TRBJ2-3, with 11 bases lining up with TRBD1. V was clipped by 4 bases and J by 3 bases; unmatched bases: 9. Germline assignment: CDR1 MDHEN and CDR2 SYDVKM. The CDR3 extends over 17 amino acids. The full variable domain, with the rest looked up from reference TRBV28 and TRBJ2-3, is DVKVTQSSRYLVKRTGEKVFLECVQDMDHENMFWYRQDPGLGLRLIYFSYDVKMKEKGDIPEGYSVSREKKERFSLILESASTNQTSMYLCASSSLGTGGRTDTQYFGPGTRLTVL.

The V gene is TRBV11-2, the J gene TRBJ1-5; perhaps TRBD1 as D (5 bases). The CDR3 has 15 residues. V shed 6 bases and J shed 0 bases, with 12 bases lying between them. Germline values: CDR1 SGHAT, CDR2 FQNNGV. The CDR3 spells CASSPAGGSNQPQHF. CDR3 nucleotide sequence: TGTGCCAGCAGTCCCGCGGGGGGTAGCAATCAGCCCCAGCATTTT.

This clonotype was counted a few times. The chain links TRBV4-1 to TRBJ1-4; TRBD1 matches 9 bases. Germline V gene lookup returns CDR1 MGHRA and CDR2 YSYEKL. The CDR3 extends over 18 amino acids. The V segment lost 3 bases and the J segment 6 bases; nucleotides outside the gene matches: 14. CDR3 residues: CASSQVPGQGRPHEKLFF. DNA for the CDR3: TGCGCCAGCAGCCAGGTGCCGGGACAGGGACGTCCCCATGAAAAACTGTTTTTT.

This clonotype was observed a handful of times. The chain recombines TRBV29-1 with TRBJ2-6; 7 bases agree with TRBD2. Germline V gene lookup returns CDR1 SQVTM and CDR2 ANQGSEA. The ends lost 2 bases at V and 2 bases at J; junction bases unmatched: 0. This CDR3 comprises 14 residues. The CDR3 coding sequence is TGCAGCGTTGAACGGGGGGCTGGGGCCAACGTCCTGACTTTC. It yields the protein CSVERGAGANVLTF.

The V gene is TRBV19, the J gene TRBJ2-1; a possible D gene is TRBD1 (6 bases). The length of the CDR3 is 18 residues. The ends were cut back, 1 base at V and 3 bases at J, with 19 bases in the middle. Looked up from germline, CDR1 is LNHDA and CDR2 is SQIVND (reference sequence). The CDR3 loop is CASSIGARGRALYNEQFF. The CDR3, as DNA: TGTGCCAGTAGTATAGGCGCAAGGGGGAGAGCGCTCTACAATGAGCAGTTCTTC.

V is TRBV28 and J is TRBJ1-2, with a possible D match to TRBD1 (6 bases). The germline CDR1 and CDR2 sequences are MDHEN and SYDVKM. The V gene lost 4 bases and the J gene lost 0 bases, with 9 bases spanning the gap. The CDR3 sequence is 14 residues long. The DNA for the CDR3 is TGTGCCAGCAGTTGGGGGCGGGCTAACTATGGCTACACCTTC. It codes for CASSWGRANYGYTF.

The rearrangement uses TRBV7-4 and TRBJ2-7; TRBD2 might be the D (5 bases). CDR3 length equals 12 residues. Germline V gene sequence: CDR1 SGHVT, CDR2 SQSDAQ. V gave up 11 bases and J gave up 0 bases, with 11 bases separating them. For the CDR3, the DNA is TGTGCCGCGGAGGCAAACTCCTACGAGCAGTACTTC. It yields the protein CAAEANSYEQYF.

This chain uses TRBV20-1 with TRBJ2-3; 7 bases match TRBD2. Losses at the gene ends were 3 bases for V and 1 base for J; bases not matched to a gene: 7. Looked up from germline, CDR1 is DFQATT and CDR2 is SNEGSKA (reference sequence). This CDR3 is built from 15 residues. In nucleotides, the CDR3 is TGCAGTGCTAGTCCCCCCGGACTAGGCACAGATACGCAGTATTTT. Residues: CSASPPGLGTDTQYF.

The V call is TRBV5-5, the J call TRBJ1-2, with D unresolved. This CDR3 region has 16 residues. Germline CDR1 is SGHKS and CDR2 is YYEKEE (reference sequence). V dropped 1 base and J dropped 0 bases, with 13 bases sitting between them. Here the CDR3 DNA reads TGTGCCAGCAGCTTGAAGTTTTCAGAGGCTAACTATGGCTACACCTTC. Its protein is CASSLKFSEANYGYTF.

This clonotype occurred once. This chain joins TRBV7-8 and TRBJ2-3; D may be TRBD1 or TRBD2 (5 bases each). Germline CDR1 and CDR2: SGHVS and FQNEAQ. This CDR3 has 15 residues. Trimming cost V 1 base and J 6 bases, with 14 bases left between them. The CDR3 here is CASSLVAGWGDTQYF. For the CDR3, the DNA is TGTGCCAGCAGCTTAGTGGCAGGGTGGGGGGATACGCAGTATTTT.

As for this clonotype: This could be a read error, since a much larger clone is one nucleotide away. Since no conserved phenylalanine or tryptophan closes the CDR3, a read error is the likely cause. The chain carries TRBV27 and TRBJ1-2; D perhaps matches TRBD1 (6 bases). Germline CDR1 MNHEY, CDR2 SMNVEV (reference sequence). Trimming left V 5 bases short and J 7 bases short, with 14 bases between. There are 13 residues in the CDR3. CDR3 loop: CASSGGGSGGYTL. The CDR3 DNA sequence: TGTGCCAGCAGTGGGGGGGGCTCCGGTGGCTACACCCTC.

The chain joins TRBV6-5 to TRBJ2-3; TRBD1 aligns across 8 bases. Losses at the gene ends were 0 bases for V and 4 bases for J; bases not matched to a gene: 3. Germline CDR1 and CDR2: MNHEY and SVGAGI. The CDR3 sequence is 15 residues long. The CDR3 bases are TGTGCCAGCAGTTACTCGGGACAGGCTGCAGATACGCAGTATTTT. It yields the protein CASSYSGQAADTQYF.